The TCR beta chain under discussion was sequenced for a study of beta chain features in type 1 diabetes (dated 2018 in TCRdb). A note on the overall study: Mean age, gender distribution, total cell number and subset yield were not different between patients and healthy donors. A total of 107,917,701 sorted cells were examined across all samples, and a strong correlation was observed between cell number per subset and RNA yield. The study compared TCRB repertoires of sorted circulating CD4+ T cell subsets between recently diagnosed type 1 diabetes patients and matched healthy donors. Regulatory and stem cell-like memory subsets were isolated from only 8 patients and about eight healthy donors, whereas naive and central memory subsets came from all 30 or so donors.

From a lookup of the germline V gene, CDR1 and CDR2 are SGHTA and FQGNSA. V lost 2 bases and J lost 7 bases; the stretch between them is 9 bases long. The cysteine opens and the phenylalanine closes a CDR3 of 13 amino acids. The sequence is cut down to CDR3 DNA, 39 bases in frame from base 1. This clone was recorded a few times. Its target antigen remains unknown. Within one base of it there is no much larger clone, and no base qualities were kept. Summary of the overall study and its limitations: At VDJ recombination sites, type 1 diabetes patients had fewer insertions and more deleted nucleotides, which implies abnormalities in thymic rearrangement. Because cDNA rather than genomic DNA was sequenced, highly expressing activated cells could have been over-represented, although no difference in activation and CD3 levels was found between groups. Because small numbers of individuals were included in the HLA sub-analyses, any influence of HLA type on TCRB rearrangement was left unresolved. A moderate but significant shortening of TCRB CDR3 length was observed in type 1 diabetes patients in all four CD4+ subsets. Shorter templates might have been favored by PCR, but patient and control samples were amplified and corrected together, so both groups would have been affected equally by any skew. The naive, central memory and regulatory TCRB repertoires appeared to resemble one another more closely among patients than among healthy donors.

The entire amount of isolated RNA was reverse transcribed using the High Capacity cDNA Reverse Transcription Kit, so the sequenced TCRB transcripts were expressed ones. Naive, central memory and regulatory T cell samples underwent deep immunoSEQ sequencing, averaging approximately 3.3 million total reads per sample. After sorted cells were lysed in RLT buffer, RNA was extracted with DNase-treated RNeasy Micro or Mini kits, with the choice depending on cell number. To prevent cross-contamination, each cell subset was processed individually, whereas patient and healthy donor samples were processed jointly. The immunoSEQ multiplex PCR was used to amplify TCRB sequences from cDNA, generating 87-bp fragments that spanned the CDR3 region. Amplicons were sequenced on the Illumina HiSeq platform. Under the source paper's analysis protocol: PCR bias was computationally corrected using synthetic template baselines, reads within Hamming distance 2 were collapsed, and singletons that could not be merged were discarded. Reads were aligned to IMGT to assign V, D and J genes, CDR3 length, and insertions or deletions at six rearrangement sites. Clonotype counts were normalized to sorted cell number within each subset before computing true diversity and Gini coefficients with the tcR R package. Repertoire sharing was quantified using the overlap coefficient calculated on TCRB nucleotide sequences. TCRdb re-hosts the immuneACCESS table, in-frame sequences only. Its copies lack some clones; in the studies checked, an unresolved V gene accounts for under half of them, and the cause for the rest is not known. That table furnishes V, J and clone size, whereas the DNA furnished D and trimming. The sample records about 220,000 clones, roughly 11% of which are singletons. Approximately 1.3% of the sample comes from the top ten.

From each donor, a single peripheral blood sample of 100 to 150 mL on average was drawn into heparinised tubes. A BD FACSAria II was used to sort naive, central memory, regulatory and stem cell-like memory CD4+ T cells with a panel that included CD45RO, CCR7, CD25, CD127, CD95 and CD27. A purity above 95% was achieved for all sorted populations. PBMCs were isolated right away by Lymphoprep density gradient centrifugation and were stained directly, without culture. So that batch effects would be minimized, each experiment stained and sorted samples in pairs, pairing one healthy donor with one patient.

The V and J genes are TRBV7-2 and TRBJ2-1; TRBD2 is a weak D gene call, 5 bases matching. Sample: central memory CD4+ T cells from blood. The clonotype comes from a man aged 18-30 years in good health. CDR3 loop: CASSLLRRNEQFF. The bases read TGTGCCAGCAGCTTACTTCGGAGGAATGAGCAGTTCTTC.